Listed below are T cell receptor beta chains from one sample, sequenced in a study of T cell changes during pregnancy in multiple sclerosis. Data came from immunoSEQ multiplex PCR; TCRdb stores just in-frame clones and leaves some out. The top ten clones hold 2.6% of a sample with roughly 80,000 clones, around 92% of them seen once. The sequenced sample was peripheral blood, obtained before pregnancy. Source of these receptors: a female donor with multiple sclerosis, enrolled in a pregnancy study. The CDR3 runs from the conserved cysteine through the conserved F or W. A D gene is named only where the DNA matches it firmly. Some rows mark clone size as missing; the rest say once, few, many or name a class of expanded clone.

j_call v_call clone_size d_call cdr3_length cdr3_aa cdr3_nt
TRBJ2-7 TRBV6-5 - TRBD2 15 CASTQRGGTATRQYF TGTGCCAGCACCCAACGGGGAGGGACCGCCACCCGGCAGTACTTC
TRBJ1-2 TRBV19 - - 15 CASTISYAGNYGYTF TGTGCCAGTACCATTTCCTATGCGGGAAACTATGGCTACACCTTC
TRBJ2-2 TRBV6-1 - - 14 CASSVWQNTGELFF TGTGCCAGCAGTGTTTGGCAGAACACCGGGGAGCTGTTTTTT
TRBJ2-7 TRBV29-1 - TRBD2 14 CSVSTGTSGSEQYF TGCAGCGTTTCAACCGGGACTAGCGGGAGCGAGCAGTACTTC
TRBJ2-4 TRBV27 once TRBD1 14 CASSFQTGGNIQYF TGTGCCAGCAGTTTCCAGACAGGGGGGAACATTCAGTACTTC
TRBJ1-1 TRBV6-5 - - 13 CASSYGGDGKAFF TGTGCCAGCAGTTACGGGGGGGACGGGAAAGCTTTCTTT
TRBJ2-1 TRBV9 - - 13 CASSMLTSDEQFF TGTGCCAGCAGCATGTTAACTAGTGATGAGCAGTTCTTC
TRBJ2-7 TRBV11-1 - TRBD2 16 CASSPGLAGGMGLQYF TGTGCCAGCAGCCCCGGACTAGCGGGAGGAATGGGTCTGCAGTACTTC
TRBJ2-5 TRBV19 - - 14 CASSIQGSRETQYF TGTGCCAGTAGTATACAGGGGTCGAGGGAGACCCAGTACTTC
TRBJ2-7 TRBV5-1 - - 13 CASSSGVRDEQYF TGCGCCAGCAGCTCGGGGGTACGGGACGAGCAGTACTTC
TRBJ2-7 TRBV11-2 - TRBD1 16 CASSSPTTGGGYEQYF TGTGCCAGCAGCTCCCCTACGACAGGGGGGGGGTACGAGCAGTACTTC
TRBJ1-5 TRBV27 - - 15 CASSLSGAPNQPQHF TGTGCCAGCAGTTTATCGGGGGCCCCGAATCAGCCCCAGCATTTT
TRBJ2-2 TRBV28 - TRBD1 13 CASSGQGAADLFF TGTGCCAGCAGCGGACAGGGGGCCGCAGACCTGTTTTTT
TRBJ2-5 TRBV5-1 - - 13 CASAGQRQETQYF TGCGCCAGCGCCGGACAGCGGCAAGAGACCCAGTACTTC
TRBJ2-5 TRBV6-1 - - 14 CASSEVGTPETQYF TGTGCCAGCAGTGAAGTCGGGACTCCGGAGACCCAGTACTTC
TRBJ2-3 TRBV4-2 - TRBD2 13 CASSQGGGDTQYF TGTGCCAGCAGCCAAGGGGGGGGAGATACGCAGTATTTT
TRBJ2-7 TRBV5-1 - - 14 CASHRDGLSYEQYF TGCGCCAGCCACAGGGACGGCCTCTCCTACGAGCAGTACTTC
TRBJ2-7 TRBV5-1 - TRBD1 13 CASRKGAGGEQYF TGCGCCAGCAGGAAGGGGGCAGGTGGGGAGCAGTACTTC
TRBJ2-2 TRBV11-3 - - 14 CASSLAAATGELFF TGTGCCAGCAGCTTAGCGGCAGCGACTGGGGAGCTGTTTTTT
TRBJ2-7 TRBV7-2 - TRBD2 13 CASSLAGGYEQYF TGTGCCAGCAGCTTAGCGGGAGGGTACGAGCAGTACTTC
TRBJ2-5 TRBV7-8 - TRBD2 16 CASSPRSSGSRETQYF TGTGCCAGCAGCCCACGCTCTAGCGGGAGTCGGGAGACCCAGTACTTC
TRBJ2-7 TRBV7-2 - - 14 CASSTGGTSYEQYF TGTGCCAGCAGCACAGGAGGGACCTCCTACGAGCAGTACTTC
TRBJ2-1 TRBV5-5 - - 13 CASRSGGYDEQFF TGTGCCAGCAGGTCCGGAGGGTACGATGAGCAGTTCTTC
TRBJ2-7 TRBV7-9 - - 13 CASSPRTAYEQYF TGTGCCAGCAGCCCACGGACAGCCTACGAGCAGTACTTC
TRBJ1-5 TRBV10-3 - TRBD1 14 CAIRPDRGNQPQHF TGTGCCATCAGACCGGACAGGGGGAATCAGCCCCAGCATTTT
TRBJ1-3 TRBV19 - - 12 CAAGNSGNTIYF TGTGCCGCAGGCAACTCTGGAAACACCATATATTTT
TRBJ1-1 TRBV6-1 - TRBD1 13 CASSDRGTTEAFF TGTGCCAGCAGTGACAGGGGGACCACTGAAGCTTTCTTT
TRBJ2-3 TRBV18 - - 15 CASSPEIPGTDTQYF TGTGCCAGCTCACCAGAGATCCCTGGCACAGATACGCAGTATTTT
TRBJ2-2 TRBV11-2 few - 11 CASSNAGELFF TGTGCCAGCAGTAATGCCGGGGAGCTGTTTTTT
TRBJ2-7 TRBV6-5 once - 14 CASRSVPGSYEQYF TGTGCCAGCCGAAGTGTCCCCGGTTCCTACGAGCAGTACTTC
TRBJ1-1 TRBV19 - TRBD1 16 CASSRRDRGLDTEAFF TGTGCCAGCTCACGCCGGGACAGGGGATTGGACACTGAAGCTTTCTTT
TRBJ2-1 TRBV10-3 - - 13 CAISERGNNEQFF TGTGCCATCAGTGAGAGAGGAAACAATGAGCAGTTCTTC
TRBJ2-5 TRBV15 few TRBD2 15 CATSSPGLGQETQYF TGTGCCACCAGCTCCCCGGGACTAGGTCAAGAGACCCAGTACTTC
TRBJ2-7 TRBV19 - TRBD1 15 CASSPGTRGGHEQYF TGTGCCAGTAGTCCTGGGACAAGAGGGGGCCACGAGCAGTACTTC
TRBJ2-4 TRBV7-6 - TRBD2 20 CASSPRAVGQGLAGGNIQYF TGTGCCAGCAGCCCCCGGGCGGTAGGGCAGGGACTAGCGGGAGGAAACATTCAGTACTTC
TRBJ1-5 TRBV18 - TRBD1 14 CASSPQGAGQPQHF TGTGCCAGCTCACCCCAGGGGGCCGGGCAGCCCCAGCATTTT
TRBJ2-3 TRBV5-1 - TRBD2 14 CASSPGLAGGTQYF TGCGCCAGCAGCCCCGGACTAGCGGGAGGTACGCAGTATTTT
TRBJ2-1 TRBV6-4 - TRBD2 15 CASSDSTSGSNEQFF TGTGCCAGCAGTGACTCGACTAGCGGGAGCAATGAGCAGTTCTTC
TRBJ1-1 TRBV4-1 - TRBD1 14 CASSQDREGTEAFF TGCGCCAGCAGCCAGGACAGGGAGGGCACTGAAGCTTTCTTT
TRBJ2-5 TRBV29-1 - TRBD2 12 CSVAAGKETQYF TGCAGCGTTGCAGCGGGAAAAGAGACCCAGTACTTC
TRBJ1-1 TRBV6-5 once - 13 CASSIGEGTEAFF TGTGCCAGCAGCATCGGTGAGGGTACTGAAGCTTTCTTT
TRBJ2-3 TRBV9 - - 16 CASSVESGGVADTQYF TGTGCCAGCAGCGTAGAGAGCGGCGGTGTGGCAGATACGCAGTATTTT
TRBJ1-2 TRBV15 - - 15 CATSSRDTANYGYTF TGTGCCACCAGCAGTAGGGACACAGCTAACTATGGCTACACCTTC
TRBJ2-5 TRBV4-2 - - 15 CASSQEGSRLETQYF TGTGCCAGCAGCCAAGAGGGCAGTCGATTGGAGACCCAGTACTTC